What follows are 20 T cell receptor beta chains derived from one specimen sequenced in a study of persistence of HIV-infected CD4 T cells (dated by TCRdb to about 2020). The immunoSEQ hsTCRB assay version 4, run in survey mode, was used to sequence TCRbeta repertoires from genomic DNA. Sourced from immuneACCESS, this table was stored by TCRdb with only in-frame sequences that have V and J called. A share of the clones is absent; for the studies checked, an unresolved V gene accounts for under half, and the remainder has no known explanation. This sample comprises roughly 32,000 clones, roughly four fifths of them detected only once. The top ten hold under 20% of the sample. Taken with the paper, the label for treatment or condition translates to: suppressive antiretroviral therapy. A pool of overlapping HIV-1 Gag 15-mer peptides, at roughly 1 ug per peptide per mL, was used to stimulate the cells. Memory populations depleted of antigen-responding cells were obtained by sorting nonresponding CD40L-negative CD69-negative CD45RO-high memory CD4+ T cells.

No antigens are known for them. This material consisted of CD4+ T cells sorted from PBMCs after roughly 18-hour stimulation, taken from a patient who received antiretroviral therapy. Per the publication, the cell subset or site label means: CD40L-CD69- CD45RO-high memory CD4 T cells not responding to Gag peptides. These receptors originate from an adult woman with HIV who was CMV-seropositive.

This clone was detected a few times. The chain couples TRBV7-9 to TRBJ1-5, with a weak D call TRBD1 (5 bases). Germline V gene lookup returns CDR1 SEHNR and CDR2 FQNEAQ (reference sequence). V shed 3 bases and J shed 5 bases, with 11 bases lying between them. The CDR3 covers 14 residues. The CDR3 region has the DNA TGTGCCAGCAGCTTCAAGGGGCACGATCAGCCCCAGCATTTT. Translated, it gives CASSFKGHDQPQHF.

V is TRBV24-1 and J is TRBJ1-3; D might be TRBD1 (6 bases). V was pared by 3 bases and J by 0 bases, with 17 bases between. The CDR3 length is 18 residues. The germline V gene has CDR1 KGHDR and CDR2 SFDVKD. CDR3 DNA: TGTGCCACCAGTGATGGGCTGGGACACAGAGCCTCTGGAAACACCATATATTTT. It encodes CATSDGLGHRASGNTIYF.

This chain uses TRBV5-6 with TRBJ1-4; D unresolved. The CDR3 is 13 amino acids. Germline CDR1 SGHDT, CDR2 YYEEEE. V lost 7 bases to trimming and J lost 8 bases, with 15 bases between them. CDR3 DNA: TGTGCCAGCGCTGGAAGGGCGGGCGAAAAACTGTTTTTT. Its translation is CASAGRAGEKLFF. The full variable domain, completed using reference TRBV5-6 and TRBJ1-4, is DAGVTQSPTHLIKTRGQQVTLRCSPKSGHDTVSWYQQALGQGPQFIFQYYEEEERQRGNFPDRFSGHQFPNYSSELNVNALLLGDSALYLCASAGRAGEKLFFGSGTQLSVL.

The chain couples TRBV5-6 to TRBJ2-7; D unresolved. From germline, CDR1 is SGHDT and CDR2 YYEEEE. Trimming stripped 3 bases from V and 5 bases from J, with 15 bases between. CDR3 length: 14 amino acids. The CDR3 protein is CASSSLYPVNEQYF. CDR3 nucleotide sequence: TGTGCCAGCAGCTCCCTATACCCTGTGAACGAGCAGTACTTC.

The chain links TRBV11-3 to TRBJ2-7, with 7 bases matching TRBD1. The CDR3 totals 16 residues. V shed 4 bases and J 6 bases; nucleotides not matched to a gene: 15. The V gene's germline CDR1 is SGHNT and CDR2 YENEEA. The CDR3 nucleotides read TGTGCCAGCAGCTCGTATCCACGACAGGGAAACGGCGAGCAGTACTTC. It is translated as CASSSYPRQGNGEQYF.

This clone was found once. This chain connects TRBV27 to TRBJ2-3, with 7 bases matching TRBD1. This CDR3 has 15 residues. Germline assignment: CDR1 MNHEY and CDR2 SMNVEV (reference sequence). Trimming at V came to 3 bases and at J to 1 base, leaving 4 bases not matched to a gene. The CDR3, as DNA: TGTGCCAGCAGTTTTAAGGGGGCCGGCACAGATACGCAGTATTTT. Translating gives CASSFKGAGTDTQYF.

This chain uses TRBV7-6 with TRBJ2-6, with 7 positions matching TRBD2. CDR1 and CDR2 from the germline V gene are SGHVS and FNYEAQ. The CDR3 sequence is 12 residues long. V lost 4 bases, J lost 16 bases, and 7 bases stayed unmatched. CDR3 protein: CASSSGLGPLTF. Written as DNA, the CDR3 is TGTGCCAGCAGCTCCGGACTAGGCCCACTGACTTTC.

CDR3 sequence reads: CASRGNEQYF. DNA for the CDR3: TGTGCCAGTCGTGGGAACGAGCAGTACTTC. This chain uses TRBV28 with TRBJ2-7, with D unresolved. The CDR3 consists of 10 residues. V lost 9 bases and J lost 5, with 8 bases in between. Germline V CDR1 and CDR2: MDHEN, SYDVKM. The whole variable domain, filled in from reference TRBV28 and TRBJ2-7, reads DVKVTQSSRYLVKRTGEKVFLECVQDMDHENMFWYRQDPGLGLRLIYFSYDVKMKEKGDIPEGYSVSREKKERFSLILESASTNQTSMYLCASRGNEQYFGPGTRLTVT.

In its sample, this clone was seen a few times. The genes are TRBV9 and TRBJ1-5, with a tentative D call TRBD1 (5 bases). The length of the CDR3 is 15 residues. Between the trimmed V and J ends, which lost 3 bases and 4 bases, there was a span of 14 bases. CDR1 and CDR2 from the germline V gene are SGDLS and YYNGEE. The CDR3 here is CASSAGGAPNQPQHF. The CDR3 region has the DNA TGTGCCAGCAGCGCAGGAGGGGCTCCAAATCAGCCCCAGCATTTT.

V is TRBV18 and J is TRBJ1-1; 10 positions match TRBD1. The V gene end was trimmed by 8 bases and the J gene end by 5 bases; junction bases not matched to a gene: 8. CDR1 and CDR2 (germline): KGHSH, LQKENI. The CDR3 totals 14 residues. CDR3 DNA sequence: TGTGCCAGCAACCCCGGGACAGGGGTGACTGAAGCTTTCTTT. Its protein product is CASNPGTGVTEAFF. Filled out from reference TRBV18 and TRBJ1-1, the complete variable domain reads NAGVMQNPRHLVRRRGQEARLRCSPMKGHSHVYWYRQLPEEGLKFMVYLQKENIIDESGMPKERFSAEFPKEGPSILRIQQVVRGDSAAYFCASNPGTGVTEAFFGQGTRLTVV.

This chain joins TRBV3-1 (or the pseudogene TRBV3-2) and TRBJ2-7, with D unresolved. The CDR3 covers 13 residues. Trimming took off 2 bases at V and 6 bases at J, with 11 bases between the two ends. Germline-derived CDR1 and CDR2 are LGHDT and YNNKEL (reference sequence). CDR3 in amino acids: CASSQLGTGEQYF. CDR3 sequence (DNA): TGTGCCAGCAGCCAATTGGGAACTGGCGAGCAGTACTTC.

The CDR3 spells CASSLTDSAQETQYF. The CDR3 nucleotides are TGTGCCAGCTCTTTGACAGACTCAGCTCAAGAGACCCAGTACTTC. This sequence joins TRBV6-5 and TRBJ2-5; maybe TRBD1 (5 bases). The V end lost 8 bases, the J end lost 2 bases, and 18 bases lay between the germline ends. Germline CDR1 is MNHEY and CDR2 is SVGAGI. This CDR3 region has 15 residues.

The J gene is TRBJ2-7, the V gene TRBV6-5, with 7 bases fitting TRBD1. The CDR3 consists of 13 residues. The V and J ends lost 5 bases and 7 bases, in that order; junction bases with no gene match: 8. Germline CDR1 MNHEY, CDR2 SVGAGI. The CDR3 coding sequence is TGTGCCAGCAGTACCGGGACAGAAGCTGAGCAGTACTTC. Translation: CASSTGTEAEQYF.

This sequence joins TRBV30 and TRBJ1-1; TRBD1 agrees at 10 bases. The CDR3 is 20 amino acids. CDR1 is GTSNPN, CDR2 SVGIG, per germline (reference sequence). V dropped 3 bases and J dropped 3; count of bases not matched to a gene: 22. For the CDR3, the DNA is TGTGCCTGGAGCCAATCTCGGTGGGGGACAGGGGAGGTTGGGGACACTGAAGCTTTCTTT. This sequence encodes CAWSQSRWGTGEVGDTEAFF.

V usage is TRBV5-5 and J usage is TRBJ2-7; 10 nucleotides agree with TRBD1. Germline trimming cut 4 bases from V and 0 bases from J; bases unmatched to any gene: 13. Germline V gene data show CDR1 as SGHKS and CDR2 as YYEKEE (reference sequence). CDR3 length: 18 amino acids. The CDR3 is CASSPGTGALRGSYEQYF. As DNA, the CDR3 is TGTGCCAGCAGCCCCGGGACAGGGGCACTCCGGGGCTCCTACGAGCAGTACTTC. Looking up the rest from reference TRBV5-5 and TRBJ2-7 gives the full variable domain: DAGVTQSPTHLIKTRGQQVTLRCSPISGHKSVSWYQQVLGQGPQFIFQYYEKEERGRGNFPDRFSARQFPNYSSELNVNALLLGDSALYLCASSPGTGALRGSYEQYFGPGTRLTVT.

This clone appeared a few times. The CDR3 sequence is CASSLGGQISGNTIYF. CDR3 nucleotides: TGCGCCAGCAGCTTGGGGGGACAGATCTCTGGAAACACCATATATTTT. The chain carries TRBV5-1 and TRBJ1-3, with 7 bases lining up with TRBD1. After removal of 0 bases from V and 0 bases from J, the junction contained 3 bases not matched to a gene. CDR3 size: 16 residues. The germline gives CDR1 SGHRS, CDR2 YFSETQ.

This chain uses TRBV24-1 with TRBJ2-3; D is tentatively TRBD1 or TRBD2 (5 bases each). This CDR3 contains 15 residues. V shed 4 bases and J shed 2 bases, with 12 bases lying between them. CDR1 is KGHDR, CDR2 SFDVKD, per germline. The CDR3 spells CATSELSGPTDTQYF. CDR3 DNA sequence: TGTGCCACCAGTGAATTGTCGGGACCCACAGATACGCAGTATTTT.

In DNA form, the CDR3 reads TGTGCCAGCAGTGAAGCCCCCCGGGATACGCAGTATTTT. Translating it yields CASSEAPRDTQYF. The gene calls are TRBV6-1 and TRBJ2-3, with unresolved D. This CDR3 contains 13 residues. CDR1 is MNHNS, CDR2 SASEGT, per germline. Trimming cost V 0 bases and J 6 bases, with 7 bases left between them.

The genes are TRBV9 and TRBJ1-1, with D hard to call. Germline CDR1 reads SGDLS; CDR2 reads YYNGEE. V gave up 1 base and J gave up 0 bases, with 7 bases separating them. This CDR3 has 14 amino acids. The CDR3 loop is CASSVIQMNTEAFF. CDR3 DNA sequence: TGTGCCAGCAGCGTAATTCAGATGAACACTGAAGCTTTCTTT.

The rearrangement uses TRBV10-3 and TRBJ2-3; perhaps TRBD1 as D (6 bases). Germline V gene lookup returns CDR1 ENHRY and CDR2 SYGVKD. Trimming took off 0 bases at V and 5 bases at J, with 24 bases between the two ends. This CDR3 region has 19 residues. Here the CDR3 DNA reads TGTGCCATCAGTGAGTCGATGAGGCTTGGCAGGGACACACAAGATACGCAGTATTTT. Amino acids: CAISESMRLGRDTQDTQYF.